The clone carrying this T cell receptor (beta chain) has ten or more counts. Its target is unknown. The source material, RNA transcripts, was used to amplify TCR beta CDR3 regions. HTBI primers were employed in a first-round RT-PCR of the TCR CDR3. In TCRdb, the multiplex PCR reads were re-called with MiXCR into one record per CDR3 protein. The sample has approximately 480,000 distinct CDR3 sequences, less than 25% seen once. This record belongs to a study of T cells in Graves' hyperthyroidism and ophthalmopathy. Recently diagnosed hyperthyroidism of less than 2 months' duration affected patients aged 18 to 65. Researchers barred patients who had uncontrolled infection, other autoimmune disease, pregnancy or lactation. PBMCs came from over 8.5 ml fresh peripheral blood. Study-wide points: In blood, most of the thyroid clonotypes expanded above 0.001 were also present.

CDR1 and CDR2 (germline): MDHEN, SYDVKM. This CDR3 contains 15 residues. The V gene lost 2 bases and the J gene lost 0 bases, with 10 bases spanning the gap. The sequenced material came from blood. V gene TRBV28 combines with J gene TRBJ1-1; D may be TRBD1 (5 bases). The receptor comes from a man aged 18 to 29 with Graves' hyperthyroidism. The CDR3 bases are TGTGCCAGCAGTTTAACGGGGCTTATGAACACTGAAGCTTTCTTT. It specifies CASSLTGLMNTEAFF.